One sample yielded the 26 T cell receptor beta chains listed below, sequenced in a study of OX40 agonist ivuxolimab in advanced cancers. Assay used: immunoSEQ multiplex PCR; TCRdb lists only in-frame clones, some missing. The data hold 78,000 or so clones, with almost 95% observed a single time. Sample: CD4+ or CD8+ T cells sorted from blood, taken in a trial of the OX40 agonist ivuxolimab. The receptors originated from an adult with an advanced solid tumor such as melanoma, head and neck, liver or kidney cancer.

The chain employs TRBV5-1 and TRBJ1-4; D possibly corresponds to TRBD1 (6 bases). Germline V gives CDR1 SGHRS, CDR2 YFSETQ. The CDR3 runs 14 residues. V was cut by 4 bases and J by 3 bases, with 10 bases left in between. The CDR3 loop reads CASSVTGPNEKLFF. CDR3 in DNA: TGCGCCAGCAGCGTGACAGGCCCTAATGAAAAACTGTTTTTT.

V gene TRBV6-1 combines with J gene TRBJ2-7, with D unclear. Germline V lookup: CDR1 MNHNS, CDR2 SASEGT. The CDR3 is 14 residues long. V was shortened by 2 bases and J by 5 bases, with 13 bases between the two germline ends. CDR3 protein: CASSEIGQNDEQYF. The CDR3 coding sequence is TGTGCCAGCAGTGAAATCGGGCAGAACGACGAGCAGTACTTC.

CDR3 bases: TGTGCCAGCAGCTTAACCGGCATTACCTACAATGAGCAGTTCTTC. Its translation is CASSLTGITYNEQFF. The rearrangement links TRBV7-2 to TRBJ2-1; D remains unclear. The CDR3 contains 15 residues. Trimming pared 2 bases from V and 2 bases from J, leaving 10 bases between. Germline V gives CDR1 SGHTA, CDR2 FQGNSA.

The chain carries TRBV11-3 and TRBJ2-2; TRBD1 is a possible D gene (6 bases). Between the trimmed V and J ends, which lost 5 bases and 7 bases, there was a span of 11 bases. The CDR3 covers 13 residues. CDR1 is SGHNT and CDR2 is YENEEA in the germline V gene. The CDR3 DNA reads TGTGCCAGCAGCCTCGGACAGTTCGGGGAGCTGTTTTTT. This encodes CASSLGQFGELFF. The full variable domain, with the rest looked up from reference TRBV11-3 and TRBJ2-2, is EAGVVQSPRYKIIEKKQPVAFWCNPISGHNTLYWYLQNLGQGPELLIRYENEEAVDDSQLPKDRFSAERLKGVDSTLKIQPAELGDSAVYLCASSLGQFGELFFGEGSRLTVL.

The rearrangement joins TRBV4-2 to TRBJ2-7; D is undetermined. The CDR3 is made up of 13 amino acids. Trimming pared 0 bases from V and 5 bases from J, leaving 8 bases between. In germline, CDR1 is LGHNA, CDR2 YNFKEQ. In DNA form, the CDR3 reads TGTGCCAGCAGCCAAGATGGTCGGGACGAGCAGTACTTC. It codes for CASSQDGRDEQYF.

The chain employs TRBV14 and TRBJ1-1; no reliable D call. Germline V gives CDR1 SGHDN, CDR2 FVKESK. The CDR3 covers 15 residues. The ends were cut back, 1 base at V and 5 bases at J, with 14 bases in the middle. CDR3 DNA sequence: TGTGCCAGCAGCCAAGGGAGGAGGATTTGGACTGAAGCTTTCTTT. Translation gives CASSQGRRIWTEAFF.

To note about this clone: One end of the junction is discordant with germline, which a read error may explain. The chain couples TRBV5-1 to TRBJ2-5; D is unclear. Germline CDR1 SGHRS, CDR2 YFSETQ. This CDR3 is 18 amino acids long. The CDR3 sequence: CASSPDRGPARSQGTQYF. The CDR3 coding sequence is TGCGCCAGCAGCCCGGATCGTGGGCCAGCGAGGTCCCAAGGGACCCAGTACTTC.

The chain combines TRBV4-1 with TRBJ2-1, with a weak D call TRBD1 (6 bases). The CDR3 runs 16 residues. Germline CDR1 reads MGHRA; CDR2 reads YSYEKL. Trimming cost V 1 base and J 0 bases, with 10 bases left between them. CDR3 in amino acids: CASSQGQAFSYNEQFF. The CDR3 DNA reads as TGCGCCAGCAGCCAAGGACAGGCTTTCTCCTACAATGAGCAGTTCTTC.

The chain has TRBV11-3 and TRBJ1-1, with 7 nucleotides matching TRBD1. V was clipped by 5 bases and J by 1 base; unmatched bases: 7. This CDR3 has 15 amino acids. Germline V gene lookup returns CDR1 SGHNT and CDR2 YENEEA. Here the CDR3 reads CASSNTGVGNTEAFF. CDR3 DNA: TGTGCCAGCAGCAACACAGGGGTGGGGAACACTGAAGCTTTCTTT. Based on the CDR3 plus reference TRBV11-3 and TRBJ1-1, the full variable domain is EAGVVQSPRYKIIEKKQPVAFWCNPISGHNTLYWYLQNLGQGPELLIRYENEEAVDDSQLPKDRFSAERLKGVDSTLKIQPAELGDSAVYLCASSNTGVGNTEAFFGQGTRLTVV.

The chain links TRBV30 to TRBJ2-1; tentatively, D is TRBD1 (5 bases). The CDR3 extends over 11 amino acids. Per the germline V gene, CDR1 is GTSNPN and CDR2 is SVGIG (reference sequence). V lost 0 bases and J lost 12, with 9 bases in between. CDR3 loop: CAWSVQGVQFF. The CDR3 nucleotides read TGTGCCTGGAGTGTACAAGGGGTGCAGTTCTTC.

The V gene is TRBV5-1, the J gene TRBJ2-7; 10 bases align to TRBD2. V gave up 3 bases and J gave up 5 bases; unmatched junction bases: 8. This CDR3 has 15 amino acids. The germline V gene has CDR1 SGHRS and CDR2 YFSETQ. In DNA form, the CDR3 reads TGCGCCAGCAGCTCCCCTAGCGGGAGCGGGAACGAGCAGTACTTC. This translates into CASSSPSGSGNEQYF.

CDR3 in amino acids: CATSRGDRASAGELFF. CDR3 coding DNA: TGTGCAACCTCCCGCGGGGACAGGGCAAGTGCCGGGGAGCTGTTTTTT. V usage is TRBV5-8 and J usage is TRBJ2-2; TRBD1 agrees at 9 bases. Germline loops: CDR1 SGHTS, CDR2 YDEGEE. CDR3 length: 16 amino acids.

The CDR3 loop is CASSSQGARTDTQYF. The CDR3 nucleotides read TGTGCCAGCTCGTCACAGGGGGCGAGGACAGATACGCAGTATTTT. V is TRBV18 and J is TRBJ2-3, with TRBD1 identical over 9 bases. The germline CDR1 and CDR2 sequences are KGHSH and LQKENI. The CDR3 consists of 15 residues. J was trimmed by 3 bases and V by 6 bases; bases with no gene match: 7.

This chain joins TRBV15 and TRBJ2-7; tentative D call: TRBD1 (5 bases). Germline CDR1 LNHNV, CDR2 YYDKDF (reference sequence). V was shortened by 6 bases and J by 6 bases, with 15 bases between the two germline ends. The CDR3 contains 13 residues. DNA of the CDR3: TGTGCCACCAGGGGTCAGGGCCGTGGCGAGCAGTACTTC. It specifies CATRGQGRGEQYF.

The chain couples TRBV5-4 to TRBJ2-7, with D tentatively TRBD1 (6 bases). V gave up 0 bases and J gave up 0 bases, with 19 bases separating them. The CDR3 extends over 18 amino acids. Germline CDR1 is SGHNT and CDR2 is YYREEE (reference sequence). DNA for the CDR3: TGTGCCAGCAGCTTGGCGGCAGGGGCGAACGGGGTCTCCTACGAGCAGTACTTC. Its protein product is CASSLAAGANGVSYEQYF.

In nucleotides, the CDR3 is TGTGCCAGCAGTTACCGAGGGGATAATTCACCCCTCCACTTT. Translated: CASSYRGDNSPLHF. J is TRBJ1-6 and V is TRBV6-6; a possible D gene is TRBD1 (5 bases). The V end was cut by 2 bases, the J end by 5 bases, with 7 bases between. The CDR3 is 14 residues long. The germline V gene encodes CDR1 MNHNY and CDR2 SVGAGI (reference sequence).

In its sample, this clone was seen once. V usage is TRBV5-6 and J usage is TRBJ1-2; maybe TRBD1 (5 bases). V was pared by 5 bases and J by 1 base, with 18 bases between. CDR3 length equals 16 residues. The germline V gene encodes CDR1 SGHDT and CDR2 YYEEEE. CDR3 in amino acids: CASSVRSGNFNYGYTF. Here the CDR3 DNA reads TGTGCCAGCAGTGTCCGCTCAGGGAACTTTAACTATGGCTACACCTTC.

V gene TRBV2 combines with J gene TRBJ1-2, with D possibly being TRBD1 (6 bases). Germline CDR1 SNHLY, CDR2 FYNNEI. Trimming took off 10 bases at V and 4 bases at J, with 25 bases between the two ends. CDR3 size: 16 residues. DNA of the CDR3: TGTGCCAATCCCCGAGGGGAACAGGGACCCCTCTATGGCTACACCTTC. Amino acid sequence: CANPRGEQGPLYGYTF. Together with reference TRBV2 and TRBJ1-2, the CDR3 gives the full variable domain: EPEVTQTPSHQVTQMGQEVILRCVPISNHLYFYWYRQILGQKVEFLVSFYNNEISEKSEIFDDQFSVERPDGSNFTLKIRSTKLEDSAMYFCANPRGEQGPLYGYTFGSGTRLTVV.

This chain joins TRBV19 and TRBJ2-3; D remains ambiguous. V was pared by 4 bases and J by 2 bases, with 16 bases between. The CDR3 has 16 residues. Germline assignment: CDR1 LNHDA and CDR2 SQIVND (reference sequence). The CDR3 loop reads CASSTRTARITDTQYF. The CDR3, as DNA: TGTGCCAGTAGTACCCGAACTGCTAGAATCACAGATACGCAGTATTTT.

The V gene is TRBV5-1, the J gene TRBJ1-2, with D unresolved. V lost 0 bases and J lost 1, with 13 bases in between. The CDR3 sequence is 16 residues long. CDR1 and CDR2 from the germline V gene are SGHRS and YFSETQ. The DNA of the CDR3 is TGCGCCAGCAGCTTGGGGCCCCTAGTCAATAACTATGGCTACACCTTC. Encoded protein: CASSLGPLVNNYGYTF.

J is TRBJ2-3 and V is TRBV5-6, with 7 bases aligning to TRBD2. The CDR3 extends over 14 amino acids. Germline lookup yields CDR1 SGHDT and CDR2 YYEEEE. V lost 5 bases, J lost 3 bases, and 6 bases stayed unmatched. The CDR3 spells CASRYSGGTDTQYF. In DNA, the CDR3 is TGTGCCAGCAGGTATTCGGGGGGAACAGATACGCAGTATTTT. Using reference TRBV5-6 and TRBJ2-3 for the parts outside the CDR3, the full variable domain is DAGVTQSPTHLIKTRGQQVTLRCSPKSGHDTVSWYQQALGQGPQFIFQYYEEEERQRGNFPDRFSGHQFPNYSSELNVNALLLGDSALYLCASRYSGGTDTQYFGPGTRLTVL.

This chain joins TRBV18 and TRBJ2-5; 8 nucleotides line up with TRBD2. Germline V gene data show CDR1 as KGHSH and CDR2 as LQKENI. CDR3 length: 16 residues. V lost 2 bases and J lost 2; bases outside the gene matches: 7. CDR3 amino acids: CASSPGLLAEQETQYF. In nucleotides, the CDR3 is TGTGCCAGCTCACCAGGCTTACTAGCGGAGCAAGAGACCCAGTACTTC.

This chain links TRBV7-8 with TRBJ2-7; D may be TRBD1 or TRBD2 (6 bases each). Trimming took off 6 bases at V and 3 bases at J, with 24 bases between the two ends. Germline loops: CDR1 SGHVS, CDR2 FQNEAQ. This CDR3 is 17 amino acids long. The CDR3 sequence is CASRNEGGPGRDYEQYF. The CDR3 bases are TGTGCCAGCAGAAATGAAGGGGGGCCAGGACGAGACTACGAGCAGTACTTC. Variable domain in full (rest from reference TRBV7-8 and TRBJ2-7): GAGVSQSPRYKVAKRGQDVALRCDPISGHVSLFWYQQALGQGPEFLTYFQNEAQLDKSGLPSDRFFAERPEGSVSTLKIQRTQQEDSAVYLCASRNEGGPGRDYEQYFGPGTRLTVT.

This clone was recorded once. The gene calls are TRBV29-1 and TRBJ2-5, with D perhaps TRBD2 (6 bases). Germline loops: CDR1 SQVTM, CDR2 ANQGSEA. The CDR3 runs to 13 residues. V shed 7 bases and J shed 7 bases, with 19 bases lying between them. The CDR3 coding sequence is TGCAGCGCTGGGGCCGGGGGTCCGGGGACCCAGTACTTC. Protein sequence: CSAGAGGPGTQYF.

In the case of this clone: Compared with germline, one end of the junction differs, possibly owing to a read error. The V gene is TRBV7-7, the J gene TRBJ2-1; 9 nucleotides align to TRBD2. The germline gives CDR1 SSHAT, CDR2 FNYEAQ (reference sequence). The CDR3 sequence is 14 residues long. As DNA, the CDR3 is TGTGCTAGCAGTATCGGGACTAGCCCTTTTGAGCAGTTCTTC. Translated: CASSIGTSPFEQFF.

The V call is TRBV10-3, the J call TRBJ2-7; D possibly corresponds to TRBD1 (6 bases). Germline V lookup: CDR1 ENHRY, CDR2 SYGVKD. V lost 11 bases, J lost 4 bases, and 21 bases lay in between. The CDR3 totals 14 residues. CDR3: CASGPLGQGYEQYF. In nucleotides, the CDR3 is TGTGCCTCCGGACCCCTCGGGCAGGGGTACGAGCAGTACTTC.